The clone carrying this T cell receptor beta chain occurred once. Its antigen remains unknown. TCRdb's copy holds only in-frame clones and misses some; the assay was immunoSEQ multiplex PCR. The sample carries just under 40,000 clones, 77% recorded once. Unmatched junction bases numbered 2, after V lost 2 bases and J lost 2 bases. The CDR3 contains 14 residues. Germline V gives CDR1 SGHTA, CDR2 FQGNSA. These data originate in a study of PD-1 blockade in classical Hodgkin lymphoma. Study in general: Patients were treated with nivolumab at 3 mg/kg, and this was given intravenously every 2 weeks.

Time point specified: cycle 4 day 1 (C4D1), after less than 7 weeks of nivolumab. Each patient experienced a relapse that followed autologous stem cell transplantation, and brentuximab vedotin exposure varied. Overall study results and limits: It was among complete responders that baseline diversity resembled that of newly diagnosed patients. CD4+ TCR diversity, unlike CD8+, climbed significantly by C4D1.

The sample here was peripheral blood mononuclear cells (PBMCs), taken before the fourth cycle of nivolumab. The receptor was derived from a human donor with classical Hodgkin lymphoma. The chain links TRBV7-2 to TRBJ2-5, with TRBD1 identical over 7 bases. This CDR3 is CASSLNRGQETQYF. CDR3 bases: TGTGCCAGCAGCTTAAACAGGGGACAAGAGACCCAGTACTTC. Full variable domain (outside the CDR3, taken from reference TRBV7-2 and TRBJ2-5): GAGVSQSPSNKVTEKGKDVELRCDPISGHTALYWYRQSLGQGLEFLIYFQGNSAPDKSGLPSDRFSAERTGGSVSTLTIQRTQQEDSAVYLCASSLNRGQETQYFGPGTRLLVL.